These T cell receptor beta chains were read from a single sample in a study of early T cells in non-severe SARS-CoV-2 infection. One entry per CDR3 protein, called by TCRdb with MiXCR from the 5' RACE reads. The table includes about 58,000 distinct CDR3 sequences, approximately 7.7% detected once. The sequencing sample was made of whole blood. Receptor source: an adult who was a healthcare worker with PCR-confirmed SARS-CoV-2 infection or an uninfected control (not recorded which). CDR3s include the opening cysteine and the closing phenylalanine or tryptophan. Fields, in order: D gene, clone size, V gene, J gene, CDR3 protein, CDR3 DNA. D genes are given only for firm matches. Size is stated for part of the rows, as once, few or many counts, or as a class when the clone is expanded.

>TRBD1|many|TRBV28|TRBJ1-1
CASSSTGFSNTEAFF
TGTGCCAGCAGTTCGACAGGGTTTTCAAACACTGAAGCTTTCTTT
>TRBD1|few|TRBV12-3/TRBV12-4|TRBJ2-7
CASSFDRVSYEQYF
TGTGCCAGCAGTTTCGACAGGGTGTCTTACGAGCAGTACTTC
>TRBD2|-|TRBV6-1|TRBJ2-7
CASSDSGSTHEQYF
TGTGCCAGCAGTGATAGCGGGAGTACCCACGAGCAGTACTTC
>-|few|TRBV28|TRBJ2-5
CASTLGYGLPVEYF
TGTGCCAGCACCCTGGGGTATGGACTACCAGTTGAGTACTTC
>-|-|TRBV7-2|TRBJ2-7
CASSFLAPTYEQYF
TGTGCCAGCAGCTTCCTAGCGCCTACCTACGAGCAGTACTTC
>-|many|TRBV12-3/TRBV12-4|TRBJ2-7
CASSDRFSSYEQYF
TGTGCCAGCAGTGACAGGTTTTCCTCCTACGAGCAGTACTTC
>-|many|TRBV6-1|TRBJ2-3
CASSELQVGGGTDTQYF
TGTGCCAGCAGTGAACTACAGGTGGGAGGCGGCACAGATACGCAGTATTTT
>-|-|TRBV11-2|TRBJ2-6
CASRPLGANVLTF
TGTGCCAGCAGGCCGTTAGGGGCCAACGTCCTGACTTTC
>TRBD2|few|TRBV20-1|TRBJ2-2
CSARDRLAGAITGELFF
TGCAGTGCTAGAGATCGCCTAGCGGGAGCGATCACCGGGGAGCTGTTTTTT
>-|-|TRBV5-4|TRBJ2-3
CASSSEDPSTDTQYF
TGTGCCAGCAGCTCGGAAGACCCGAGCACAGATACGCAGTATTTT
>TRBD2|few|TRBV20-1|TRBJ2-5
CSARVGSSGGPKTQYF
TGCAGTGCTAGAGTCGGGAGTAGCGGGGGCCCCAAGACCCAGTACTTC
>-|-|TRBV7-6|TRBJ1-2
CASSSRDYLRDGYTF
TGTGCCAGCAGCTCTAGGGACTACCTCAGAGATGGCTACACCTTC
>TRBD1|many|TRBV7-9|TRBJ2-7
CASSLYGTGALLHEQYF
TGTGCCAGCAGCTTATACGGGACAGGGGCACTCCTGCACGAGCAGTACTTC
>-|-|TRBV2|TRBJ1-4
CASSEEGKLFF
TGTGCCAGCAGTGAAGAAGGAAAACTGTTTTTT
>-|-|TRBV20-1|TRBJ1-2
CSARATFNYGYTF
TGCAGTGCTAGGGCCACCTTTAACTATGGCTACACCTTC
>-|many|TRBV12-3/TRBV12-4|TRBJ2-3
CASSLAGFGGQYF
TGTGCCAGCAGTTTAGCCGGCTTCGGGGGGCAGTATTTT
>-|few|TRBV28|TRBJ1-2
CASRAPTVYGYTF
TGTGCCAGCAGGGCTCCAACAGTCTATGGCTACACCTTC
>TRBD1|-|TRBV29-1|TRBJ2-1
CSVDRADNEQFF
TGCAGTGTAGACAGGGCAGACAATGAGCAGTTCTTC
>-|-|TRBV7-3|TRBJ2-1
CASSLTGTEQFF
TGTGCCAGCAGCTTAACAGGGACTGAGCAGTTCTTC
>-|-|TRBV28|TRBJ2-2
CATRFGELFF
TGTGCCACGAGGTTCGGGGAGCTGTTTTTT
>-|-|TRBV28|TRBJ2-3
CASTTGWKDTQYF
TGTGCCAGCACCACAGGGTGGAAAGATACGCAGTATTTT
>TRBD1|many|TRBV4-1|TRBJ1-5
CASSPSTGALGSNQPQHF
TGCGCCAGCAGCCCTTCGACAGGGGCCCTCGGGAGCAATCAGCCCCAGCATTTT
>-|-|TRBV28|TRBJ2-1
CASSLGDTNNEQFF
TGTGCCAGCAGTTTAGGGGACACGAACAATGAGCAGTTCTTC
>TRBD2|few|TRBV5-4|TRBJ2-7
CASSTSGYEQYF
TGTGCCAGCAGCACTAGCGGCTACGAGCAGTACTTC
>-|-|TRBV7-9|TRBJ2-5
CASSFNTETQYF
TGTGCCAGCAGCTTTAATACAGAGACCCAGTACTTC
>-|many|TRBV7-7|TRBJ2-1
CASSSTLTTEQFF
TGTGCCAGCAGCTCAACTCTGACTACTGAGCAGTTCTTC
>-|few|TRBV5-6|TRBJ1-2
CASSLVRSYGYTF
TGTGCCAGCAGCTTGGTCCGGTCCTATGGCTACACCTTC
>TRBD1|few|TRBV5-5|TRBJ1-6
CASSVRDRAPLLHF
TGTGCCAGCAGCGTCCGGGACAGGGCGCCGCTCCTCCACTTT
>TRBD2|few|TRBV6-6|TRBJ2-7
CASSPSGTSGRGKYEQYF
TGTGCCAGCAGCCCTTCCGGGACTAGCGGGAGGGGAAAATACGAGCAGTACTTC
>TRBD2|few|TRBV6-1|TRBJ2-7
CASSSYLAGDYEQYF
TGTGCCAGCAGTTCCTACCTAGCGGGAGACTACGAGCAGTACTTC
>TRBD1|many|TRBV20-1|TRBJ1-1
CSAKKQGAMNTEAFF
TGCAGTGCTAAAAAACAGGGGGCCATGAACACTGAAGCTTTCTTT